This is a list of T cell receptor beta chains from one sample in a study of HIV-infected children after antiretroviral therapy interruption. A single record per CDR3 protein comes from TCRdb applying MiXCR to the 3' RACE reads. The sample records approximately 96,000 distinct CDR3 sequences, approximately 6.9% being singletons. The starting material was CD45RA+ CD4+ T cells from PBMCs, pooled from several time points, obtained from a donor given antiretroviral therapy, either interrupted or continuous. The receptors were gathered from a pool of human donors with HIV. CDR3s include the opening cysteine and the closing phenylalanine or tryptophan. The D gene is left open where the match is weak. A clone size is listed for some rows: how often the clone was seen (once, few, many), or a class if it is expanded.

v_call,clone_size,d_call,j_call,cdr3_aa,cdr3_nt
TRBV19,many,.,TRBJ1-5,CASSIEMGRYNQPQHF,TGTGCCAGTAGTATAGAAATGGGACGGTACAATCAGCCCCAGCATTTT
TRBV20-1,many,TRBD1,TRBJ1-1,CSSRGRGYTEAFF,TGCAGCAGTCGGGGCAGGGGGTACACTGAAGCTTTCTTT
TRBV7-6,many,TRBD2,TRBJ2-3,CASSSTSSTDTQYF,TGTGCCAGCAGCTCGACTAGCAGTACAGATACGCAGTATTTT
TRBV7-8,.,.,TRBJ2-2,CASSLAGQTGELFF,TGTGCCAGCAGCTTAGCGGGACAAACCGGGGAGCTGTTTTTT
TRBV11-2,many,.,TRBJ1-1,CASSRDTLNTEAFF,TGTGCCAGCTCCCGGGACACCCTGAACACTGAAGCTTTCTTT
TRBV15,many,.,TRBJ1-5,CATSKGVSNQPQHF,TGTGCCACCAGCAAAGGGGTGAGCAATCAGCCCCAGCATTTT
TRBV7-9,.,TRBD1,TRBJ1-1,CASSPPDRVDTEAFF,TGTGCCAGCAGCCCCCCGGACAGGGTGGACACTGAAGCTTTCTTT
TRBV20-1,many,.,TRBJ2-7,CSARDARLGEQYF,TGCAGTGCTAGAGATGCGAGGTTGGGCGAGCAGTACTTC
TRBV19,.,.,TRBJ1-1,CASSIIAGNTEAFF,TGTGCCAGTAGTATAATCGCGGGGAACACTGAAGCTTTCTTT
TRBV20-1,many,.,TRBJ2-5,CSARVAAAQETQYF,TGCAGTGCTAGAGTCGCAGCGGCTCAGGAGACCCAGTACTTC
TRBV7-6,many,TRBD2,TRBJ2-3,CASCYSGGGADTQYF,TGTGCCAGCTGCTATAGCGGGGGGGGTGCAGATACGCAGTATTTT
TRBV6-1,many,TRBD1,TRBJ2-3,CASSVVQGLVRTDTQYF,TGTGCCAGCAGTGTAGTACAGGGGCTGGTAAGGACAGATACGCAGTATTTT
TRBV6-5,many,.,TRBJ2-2,CASSRDRTGELFF,TGTGCCAGCAGTAGGGACCGCACCGGGGAGCTGTTTTTT
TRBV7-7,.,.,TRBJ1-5,CASSLGGAPQPQHF,TGTGCCAGCAGCTTAGGAGGGGCGCCCCAGCCCCAGCATTTT
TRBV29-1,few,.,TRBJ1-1,CSVEPGNTEAFF,TGCAGCGTTGAGCCAGGGAACACTGAAGCTTTCTTT
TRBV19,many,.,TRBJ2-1,CASSMSIDSNEQFF,TGTGCCAGTAGTATGTCGATCGACAGCAATGAGCAGTTCTTC
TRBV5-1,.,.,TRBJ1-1,CASSSGTGGRTEAFF,TGCGCCAGCAGCTCGGGGACGGGGGGCCGAACTGAAGCTTTCTTT
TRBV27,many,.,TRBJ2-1,CASTIRGFSGEYNEQFF,TGTGCCAGCACCATACGGGGTTTTAGCGGAGAATACAATGAGCAGTTCTTC
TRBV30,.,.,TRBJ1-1,CAWMVGNTEAFF,TGTGCCTGGATGGTGGGGAACACTGAAGCTTTCTTT
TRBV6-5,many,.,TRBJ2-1,CASSPKAERTGEQFF,TGTGCCAGCAGTCCGAAAGCGGAGCGAACTGGGGAGCAGTTCTTC
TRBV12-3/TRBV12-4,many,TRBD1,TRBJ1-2,CASSSPGQGVGGYTF,TGTGCCAGCAGTTCACCAGGACAGGGGGTGGGCGGCTACACCTTC
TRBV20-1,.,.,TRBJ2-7,CSAPARTAPYEQYF,TGCAGTGCCCCAGCCCGGACAGCCCCCTACGAGCAGTACTTC
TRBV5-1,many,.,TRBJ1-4,CASSLGGNNEKLFF,TGCGCCAGCAGCTTGGGCGGTAATAATGAAAAACTGTTTTTT
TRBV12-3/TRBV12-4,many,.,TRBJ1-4,CASSLGYGKLFF,TGTGCCAGCAGTTTAGGGTACGGAAAACTGTTTTTT
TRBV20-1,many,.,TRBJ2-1,CSARRLINEQFF,TGCAGTGCTAGAAGACTCATCAATGAGCAGTTCTTC
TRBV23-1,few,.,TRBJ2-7,CASSQRRPTASYEQYF,TGCGCCAGCAGTCAACGACGGCCGACAGCCTCCTACGAGCAGTACTTC
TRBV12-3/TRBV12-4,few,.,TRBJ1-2,CASGRTSYGYTF,TGTGCCAGCGGTCGGACATCCTATGGCTACACCTTC
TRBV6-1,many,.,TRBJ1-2,CASSYTQEIYGYTF,TGTGCCAGCAGCTATACCCAGGAGATCTATGGCTACACCTTC
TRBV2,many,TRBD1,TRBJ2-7,CASGGQGSYEQYF,TGTGCCAGCGGGGGACAGGGGTCCTACGAGCAGTACTTC
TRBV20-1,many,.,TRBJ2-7,CSAPGTNEQYF,TGCAGTGCTCCGGGGACGAACGAGCAGTACTTC
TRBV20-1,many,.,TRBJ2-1,CSASKGGYNEQFF,TGCAGTGCTAGTAAAGGGGGGTACAATGAGCAGTTCTTC
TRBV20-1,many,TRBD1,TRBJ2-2,CSASVPGQGTGELFF,TGCAGTGCTAGCGTCCCGGGACAGGGTACCGGGGAGCTGTTTTTT
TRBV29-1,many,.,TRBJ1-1,CSVETQRNTEAFF,TGCAGCGTTGAAACACAAAGGAACACTGAAGCTTTCTTT
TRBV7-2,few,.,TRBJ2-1,CASRIEVNYNEQFF,TGTGCCAGCCGAATAGAGGTGAACTACAATGAGCAGTTCTTC
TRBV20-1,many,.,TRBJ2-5,CSARETIRTQYF,TGCAGTGCTAGAGAGACGATTCGGACCCAGTACTTC
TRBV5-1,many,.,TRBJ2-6,CASSLDGVRGANVLTF,TGCGCCAGCAGCTTGGACGGGGTTCGTGGGGCCAACGTCCTGACTTTC
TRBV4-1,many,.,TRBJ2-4,CASSQVGLRVAKNIQYF,TGCGCCAGCAGCCAAGTTGGATTGCGAGTAGCCAAAAACATTCAGTACTTC
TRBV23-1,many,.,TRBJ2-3,CASPPWDTQYF,TGCGCCAGCCCCCCGTGGGATACGCAGTATTTT
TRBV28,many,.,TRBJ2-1,CASSLTGPPHEQFF,TGTGCCAGCAGTTTGACCGGGCCCCCCCATGAGCAGTTCTTC
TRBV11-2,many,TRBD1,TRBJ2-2,CASSYRQGIGELFF,TGTGCCAGCAGCTACAGACAGGGGATCGGGGAGCTGTTTTTT
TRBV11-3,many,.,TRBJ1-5,CASSLGGEVSNQPQHF,TGTGCCAGCAGCTTAGGGGGGGAGGTAAGCAATCAGCCCCAGCATTTT
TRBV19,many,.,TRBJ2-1,CASSMTGGSYAEQFF,TGTGCCAGCAGTATGACTGGGGGGTCCTATGCTGAGCAGTTCTTC
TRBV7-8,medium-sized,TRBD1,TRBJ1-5,CASSSGQGLHQPQHF,TGTGCCAGCAGCTCCGGACAGGGCTTGCATCAGCCCCAGCATTTT
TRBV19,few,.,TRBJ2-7,CASSIHGGLSYEQYF,TGTGCCAGTAGTATTCACGGCGGTCTCTCCTACGAGCAGTACTTC
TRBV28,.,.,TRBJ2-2,CASTENTGELFF,TGTGCCAGCACAGAGAACACCGGGGAGCTGTTTTTT
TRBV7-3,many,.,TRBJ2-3,CASSLELSPDTQYF,TGTGCCAGCAGCTTAGAATTGAGCCCAGATACGCAGTATTTT
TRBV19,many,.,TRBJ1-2,CASSIETRGGSVSNYGYTF,TGTGCCAGTAGTATAGAGACCCGAGGGGGATCCGTCTCTAACTATGGCTACACCTTC
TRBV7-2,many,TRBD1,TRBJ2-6,CASSSLFRDRAGANVLTF,TGTGCCAGCAGCTCTCTATTCCGGGACAGGGCTGGGGCCAACGTCCTGACTTTC
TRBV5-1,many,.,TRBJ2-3,CASSWKDTDTQYF,TGCGCCAGCAGCTGGAAAGACACAGATACGCAGTATTTT
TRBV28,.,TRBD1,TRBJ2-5,CASSWTGTQETQYF,TGTGCCAGCAGTTGGACAGGGACCCAAGAGACCCAGTACTTC
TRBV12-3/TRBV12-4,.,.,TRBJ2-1,CASSLRSEQFF,TGTGCCAGCAGCTTAAGAAGTGAGCAGTTCTTC
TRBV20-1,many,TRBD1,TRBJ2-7,CSARDIRDSYEQYF,TGCAGTGCTAGAGATATTCGGGACAGTTACGAGCAGTACTTC
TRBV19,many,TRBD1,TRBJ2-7,CASSTTGVGQYF,TGTGCCAGTAGTACCACAGGGGTCGGACAGTACTTC